The sequence of this T cell receptor beta chain was determined in a study of T cell changes during pregnancy in multiple sclerosis. This clone was observed once. Profiling relied on immunoSEQ multiplex PCR, and the TCRdb table lists in-frame clones only, not all of them. The sample lists about 59,000 clones; roughly 93% were seen once. CDR1 GTSNPN and CDR2 SVGIG come from the germline V gene (reference sequence). Germline trimming cut 2 bases from V and 3 bases from J; bases unmatched to any gene: 5. The CDR3 spans 14 residues. The source material was CD8+ T cells from peripheral blood mononuclear cells, sampled in the third trimester of pregnancy. The sequence derives from a female donor with multiple sclerosis, enrolled in a pregnancy study. V and J are TRBV30 and TRBJ2-7; 9 nucleotides match TRBD1. The chain's CDR3 is CAWSRTGDYYEQYF. The CDR3 bases are TGTGCCTGGAGTAGGACAGGGGACTACTACGAGCAGTACTTC. Together with reference TRBV30 and TRBJ2-7, the CDR3 gives the full variable domain: SQTIHQWPATLVQPVGSPLSLECTVEGTSNPNLYWYRQAAGRGLQLLFYSVGIGQISSEVPQNLSASRPQDRQFILSSKKLLLSDSGFYLCAWSRTGDYYEQYFGPGTRLTVT.